One sample yielded the 27 T cell receptor beta chains listed below, sequenced in a study of blood T cell repertoires in COVID-19 (TCRdb year 2020). Library preparation used the immunoSEQ multiplex PCR assay. The clones in this table, taken by TCRdb from immuneACCESS, are in-frame only. Not every clone is retained; where verified, under half of the shortfall comes from an unresolved V gene, and the cause of the rest is unknown. The sample includes over 150,000 clones, with roughly 85% observed a single time. The ten largest clones represent roughly a tenth of the sample. The specimen was peripheral blood. These receptors originate from a woman older than 75 with active or convalescent COVID-19.

The chain employs TRBV6-5 and TRBJ1-4, with 9 bases that match TRBD1. CDR3 length: 15 residues. Germline V CDR1 and CDR2: MNHEY, SVGAGI. J gave up 8 bases and V 5 bases, and 9 bases lay outside the gene matches. The CDR3 DNA follows: TGTGCCAGCAGTCAACCGGGACAGGGCGAAGAAAAACTGTTTTTT. Translated, it gives CASSQPGQGEEKLFF.

The chain couples TRBV19 to TRBJ1-3; 8 bases map to TRBD1. The CDR3 extends over 18 amino acids. J was trimmed by 0 bases and V by 3 bases; bases with no gene match: 10. CDR1 is LNHDA and CDR2 is SQIVND in the germline V gene (reference sequence). CDR3 in amino acids: CASSMPQTGASSGNTIYF. CDR3 in DNA: TGTGCCAGTAGTATGCCGCAGACAGGGGCCAGCTCTGGAAACACCATATATTTT.

The sample holds a few counts of this clone. CDR3 nucleotides: TGTGCCAGCAGTTTATCGAGGGGGTTGCAAGCTTTCTTT. This encodes CASSLSRGLQAFF. V gene TRBV28 combines with J gene TRBJ1-1, with D maybe TRBD1 (6 bases). Germline assignment: CDR1 MDHEN and CDR2 SYDVKM. Trimming took 1 base from V and 9 from J, leaving 12 bases between them. This CDR3 region has 13 residues.

This clone was seen only once. The chain links TRBV30 to TRBJ1-4; D gene unclear. Looked up from germline, CDR1 is GTSNPN and CDR2 is SVGIG (reference sequence). The germline V and J ends were trimmed by 1 base and 2 bases, with 14 bases remaining between them. The CDR3 is 16 amino acids. This chain's CDR3 is CAWSATSLGTNEKLFF. CDR3 nucleotide sequence: TGTGCCTGGAGTGCGACGTCCCTGGGCACTAATGAAAAACTGTTTTTT.

V gene TRBV28 combines with J gene TRBJ1-2, with D possibly TRBD1 on 5 matching bases. The CDR3 has 16 residues. Deletions cut 4 bases from V and 4 bases from J, with 19 bases between. Germline lookup yields CDR1 MDHEN and CDR2 SYDVKM. The CDR3 nucleotides are TGTGCCAGCAGTTGGTCACGGGGAGGGGCTAGCTATGGCTACACCTTC. Its translation is CASSWSRGGASYGYTF.

This rearrangement joins TRBV19 to TRBJ1-2; possibly TRBD1 for D (5 bases). The germline V gene encodes CDR1 LNHDA and CDR2 SQIVND (reference sequence). V gave up 3 bases and J gave up 3 bases, with 8 bases separating them. This CDR3 comprises 13 residues. The CDR3 DNA reads TGTGCCAGTAGTATTAGGGGTGACTATGGCTACACCTTC. Protein sequence: CASSIRGDYGYTF.

The chain has TRBV9 and TRBJ2-6; 14 nucleotides line up with TRBD2. The CDR3 spans 21 residues. Germline CDR1 is SGDLS and CDR2 is YYNGEE. With V trimmed by 4 bases and J by 4 bases, 16 bases remained unmatched. The CDR3 nucleotides are TGTGCCAGCAGCCCAAATACGGGACTAGCGGGAGCTCACGCGGGGGCCAACGTCCTGACTTTC. Amino acids: CASSPNTGLAGAHAGANVLTF. The full variable domain, its missing parts supplied by reference TRBV9 and TRBJ2-6, is DSGVTQTPKHLITATGQRVTLRCSPRSGDLSVYWYQQSLDQGLQFLIQYYNGEERAKGNILERFSAQQFPDLHSELNLSSLELGDSALYFCASSPNTGLAGAHAGANVLTFGAGSRLTVL.

The rearrangement joins TRBV7-2 to TRBJ1-5; weak D call: TRBD1 (6 bases). Trimming shortened V by 5 bases and J by 7 bases, and 18 bases separated the two germline ends. CDR3 length: 15 residues. Germline CDR1 is SGHTA and CDR2 is FQGNSA. The CDR3 coding sequence is TGTGCCAGCAGCCCACAACAGGGAGGGGGACAGCCCCAGCATTTT. Translated, it gives CASSPQQGGGQPQHF.

The chain recombines TRBV12-3 or TRBV12-4 with TRBJ1-2; D unclear. This CDR3 is built from 13 residues. V lost 7 bases to trimming and J lost 8 bases, with 17 bases between them. The CDR3 DNA reads TGTGCCAGCACCCCGCGGGAAGCTGGCGGCTACACCTTC. Protein product: CASTPREAGGYTF.

The J gene is TRBJ2-4, the V gene TRBV3-1 (or the pseudogene TRBV3-2); the D gene is possibly TRBD2 (6 bases). V was trimmed by 5 bases and J by 1 base, leaving 9 bases between them. This CDR3 comprises 14 residues. Germline V lookup: CDR1 LGHDT, CDR2 YNNKEL (reference sequence). DNA of the CDR3: TGTGCCAGCAGCGTGGGACTGGCCAAAAACATTCAGTACTTC. Translating it yields CASSVGLAKNIQYF.

V and J are TRBV7-2 and TRBJ2-3; 8 positions agree with TRBD2. The V segment lost 4 bases and the J segment 0 bases; nucleotides outside the gene matches: 3. Germline lookup yields CDR1 SGHTA and CDR2 FQGNSA. The CDR3 consists of 15 residues. In DNA, the CDR3 is TGTGCCAGCAGCTCAAGGACTAGCAGCACAGATACGCAGTATTTT. Its translation: CASSSRTSSTDTQYF.

This chain connects TRBV20-1 to TRBJ1-1; D unresolved. Germline CDR1 DFQATT, CDR2 SNEGSKA (reference sequence). Trimming removed 3 bases at V and 7 bases at J, with 24 bases between. The CDR3 contains 16 residues. DNA for the CDR3: TGCAGTGCTAGTTCGGTCGGGAAATTCGGGAACTTTGAAGCTTTCTTT. Residues: CSASSVGKFGNFEAFF.

The chain joins TRBV11-1 to TRBJ2-4; 8 bases map to TRBD1. The germline V gene has CDR1 SGHAT and CDR2 FQDESV (reference sequence). The CDR3 is 15 residues long. V was clipped by 5 bases and J by 3 bases; unmatched bases: 6. CDR3 loop: CASSPGGVGKNIQYF. CDR3 coding DNA: TGTGCCAGCAGCCCAGGGGGCGTCGGCAAAAACATTCAGTACTTC.

In this sample, this clone turned up a few times. The genes are TRBV5-1 and TRBJ1-1, with D perhaps matching TRBD1 (5 bases). V was pared by 0 bases and J by 5 bases, with 17 bases between. The CDR3 spans 16 residues. Germline V CDR1 and CDR2: SGHRS, YFSETQ. The CDR3 nucleotides are TGCGCCAGCAGCTTGGAGGGTCGCGGGGGTCGGACTGAAGCTTTCTTT. This encodes CASSLEGRGGRTEAFF.

The rearrangement uses TRBV28 and TRBJ2-1; possible D gene TRBD2, 5 bases. The CDR3 spans 15 residues. CDR1 is MDHEN and CDR2 is SYDVKM in the germline V gene. V lost 5 bases, J lost 0 bases, and 11 bases lay in between. DNA for the CDR3: TGTGCCAGCAGTCGGGGTGGTGGCTCCTACAATGAGCAGTTCTTC. Protein: CASSRGGGSYNEQFF.

Here the CDR3 reads CASSDGQGNSPLHF. The CDR3 nucleotides read TGCGCCAGCAGCGATGGACAGGGGAATTCACCCCTCCACTTT. The chain is built from TRBV5-1 and TRBJ1-6; 9 bases match TRBD1. The junction had 3 bases not matched to a gene; V was cut back by 4 bases and J by 7 bases. CDR1 SGHRS and CDR2 YFSETQ come from the germline V gene. The CDR3 covers 14 residues.

This clone occurred once. The genes are TRBV28 and TRBJ2-2; 9 bases map to TRBD2. Germline V lookup: CDR1 MDHEN, CDR2 SYDVKM. The junction had 8 bases not matched to a gene; V was cut back by 7 bases and J by 5 bases. This CDR3 spans 15 amino acids. The CDR3 is CASIHSGGRTGELFF. The CDR3 DNA follows: TGTGCCAGCATACATAGCGGGGGCAGGACCGGGGAGCTGTTTTTT.

The chain links TRBV11-2 to TRBJ1-1; tentatively, D is TRBD1 (5 bases). Trimming left V 3 bases short and J 2 bases short, with 7 bases between. Germline V gene lookup returns CDR1 SGHAT and CDR2 FQNNGV. The CDR3 has 13 amino acids. CDR3: CASSLGLNTEAFF. The CDR3 region has the DNA TGTGCCAGCAGCTTGGGGCTCAACACTGAAGCTTTCTTT.

The J gene is TRBJ1-4, the V gene TRBV5-4, with 10 bases matching TRBD1. Losses at the gene ends were 3 bases for V and 7 bases for J; bases not matched to a gene: 9. The CDR3 contains 16 residues. Germline V gene lookup returns CDR1 SGHNT and CDR2 YYREEE (reference sequence). For the CDR3, the DNA is TGTGCCAGCAGCTCGCTAGGGACAGGGGAAGGTGAAAAACTGTTTTTT. Translation: CASSSLGTGEGEKLFF.

The CDR3 DNA is TGCGCCAGCAGTGAGTCGGACAGGGGGCACTACGAGCAGTACTTC. Its translation is CASSESDRGHYEQYF. The V and J genes are TRBV10-2 and TRBJ2-7; 11 nucleotides agree with TRBD1. The V segment lost 0 bases and the J segment 3 bases; nucleotides outside the gene matches: 1. The CDR3 is made up of 15 amino acids. The germline V gene encodes CDR1 WSHSY and CDR2 SAAADI.

This chain uses TRBV27 with TRBJ1-2, with D possibly TRBD1 on 6 matching bases. The germline V and J ends were trimmed by 5 bases and 3 bases, with 13 bases remaining between them. This CDR3 is 14 amino acids long. The germline V gene encodes CDR1 MNHEY and CDR2 SMNVEV (reference sequence). The CDR3 region has the DNA TGTGCCAGCAGTCCAATAGACAGGTACTATGGCTACACCTTC. Encoded protein: CASSPIDRYYGYTF.

J is TRBJ2-7 and V is TRBV1; the D segment call TRBD2 is taken from the table without a DNA check. TRBV1 is deemed a pseudogene. CDR3 length: 16 amino acids. CDR3 in DNA: TGCACCAGCAGCCAAGAGGTCGGGAGCCCGGGTTGGGAGCAGTACTTC. Its translation: CTSSQEVGSPGWEQYF.

This sequence joins TRBV6-1 and TRBJ1-2; weak D call: TRBD1 (5 bases). The germline V gene has CDR1 MNHNS and CDR2 SASEGT. With 1 base removed from V and 3 bases from J, the gap between germline ends came to 9 bases. The CDR3 consists of 14 residues. CDR3 sequence reads: CASSEVGGYYGYTF. CDR3 nucleotides: TGTGCCAGCAGTGAAGTGGGGGGGTACTATGGCTACACCTTC.

This chain joins TRBV28 and TRBJ2-7, with D tentatively TRBD1 (6 bases). Germline CDR1 and CDR2: MDHEN and SYDVKM. Between the trimmed V and J ends, which lost 4 bases and 2 bases, there was a span of 6 bases. The CDR3 contains 12 residues. The DNA of the CDR3 is TGTGCCAGCAGTTGGACAGCCTACGAGCAGTACTTC. This translates into CASSWTAYEQYF. The whole variable domain, remainder taken from reference TRBV28 and TRBJ2-7, is DVKVTQSSRYLVKRTGEKVFLECVQDMDHENMFWYRQDPGLGLRLIYFSYDVKMKEKGDIPEGYSVSREKKERFSLILESASTNQTSMYLCASSWTAYEQYFGPGTRLTVT.

The J gene is TRBJ1-1, the V gene TRBV28; TRBD1 might be the D (6 bases). Germline-derived CDR1 and CDR2 are MDHEN and SYDVKM. The germline V and J ends were trimmed by 6 bases and 5 bases, with 19 bases remaining between them. The CDR3 consists of 15 residues. The CDR3 reads CASRKGTGIATEAFF. Written as DNA, the CDR3 is TGTGCCAGCAGGAAGGGTACAGGGATCGCGACTGAAGCTTTCTTT.

The J gene is TRBJ1-6, the V gene TRBV5-1; D is uncertain. Germline V lookup: CDR1 SGHRS, CDR2 YFSETQ. V lost 0 bases and J lost 8, with 6 bases in between. This CDR3 spans 13 amino acids. This chain's CDR3 is CASSLGPDSPLHF. The CDR3 region has the DNA TGCGCCAGCAGCTTGGGTCCTGATTCACCCCTCCACTTT.

This clone has only one observation. The V call is TRBV5-1, the J call TRBJ2-1; TRBD2 agrees at 13 bases. The CDR3 runs to 16 residues. The germline gives CDR1 SGHRS, CDR2 YFSETQ. J gave up 9 bases and V 4 bases, and 10 bases lay outside the gene matches. The CDR3 nucleotides are TGCGCCAGCAGCCGGACTAGCGGGAGAATGAGTAGTGAGCAGTTCTTC. Protein sequence: CASSRTSGRMSSEQFF.